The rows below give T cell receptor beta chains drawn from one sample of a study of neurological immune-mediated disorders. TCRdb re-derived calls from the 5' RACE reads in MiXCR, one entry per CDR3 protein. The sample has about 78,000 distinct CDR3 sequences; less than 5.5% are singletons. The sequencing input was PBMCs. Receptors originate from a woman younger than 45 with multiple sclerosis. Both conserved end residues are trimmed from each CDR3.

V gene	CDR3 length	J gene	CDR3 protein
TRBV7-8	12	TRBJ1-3	ASSLGTRGNTIY
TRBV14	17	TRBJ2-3	ASSQVSPGHQVLTDTQY
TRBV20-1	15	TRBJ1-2	SARGVSRDSLNYGYT
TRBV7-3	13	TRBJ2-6	ASSLDTSGANVLT
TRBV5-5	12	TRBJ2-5	ASSLVRYQETQY
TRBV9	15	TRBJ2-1	ASSVGVLAGVVNEQF
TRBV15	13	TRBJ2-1	ATSRGSGSYNEQF
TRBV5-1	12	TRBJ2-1	ASSGGRGYNEQF
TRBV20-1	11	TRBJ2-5	SAPGTTGETQY
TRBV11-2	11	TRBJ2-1	ASSPSGAGKQF
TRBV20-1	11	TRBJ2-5	SAAYPGRETQY
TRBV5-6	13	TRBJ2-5	ASSPAARGVETQY
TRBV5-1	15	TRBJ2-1	ASSLTNSGRVSNEQF
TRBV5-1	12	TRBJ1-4	ASSLGSINEKLF
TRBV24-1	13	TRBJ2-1	ATSEQGAAGNEQF
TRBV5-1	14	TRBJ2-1	ASSRTGSGTDNEQF